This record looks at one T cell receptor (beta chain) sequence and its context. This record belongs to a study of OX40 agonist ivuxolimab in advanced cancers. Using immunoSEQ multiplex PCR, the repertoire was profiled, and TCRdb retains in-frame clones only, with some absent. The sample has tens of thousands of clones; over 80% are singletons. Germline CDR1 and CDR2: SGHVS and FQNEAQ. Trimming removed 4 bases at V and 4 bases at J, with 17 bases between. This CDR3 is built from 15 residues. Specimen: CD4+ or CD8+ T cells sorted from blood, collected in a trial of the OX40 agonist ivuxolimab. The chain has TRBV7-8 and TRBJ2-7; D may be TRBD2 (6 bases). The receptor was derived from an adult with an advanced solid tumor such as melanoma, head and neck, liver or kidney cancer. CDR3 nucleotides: TGTGCCAGCAGCTCTCTAGCGCCCATGAGGTACGAGCAGTACTTC. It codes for CASSSLAPMRYEQYF.